Each of the 27 T cell receptor beta chains below was sequenced from the same sample in a study of T cell clonality in common variable immunodeficiency. Assay used: immunoSEQ multiplex PCR; TCRdb lists only in-frame clones, some missing. Altogether about 28,000 clones were found in the sample, and no singletons occur. Their antigen targets remain unknown. Study outcomes and limitations: Fewer deletions and N-nucleotide insertions were reportedly seen in common variable immunodeficiency TCR beta sequences.

The sequenced sample consisted of peripheral blood mononuclear cells. The source of these receptors is a human donor with common variable immunodeficiency.

This clone was counted only a few times. Germline and junction disagree at one end, which may indicate a read error. Read sequence stops 3 residues before the CDR3 end, and the germline J gene provides the missing end. The chain recombines TRBV7-9 with TRBJ2-2; D ambiguous. CDR1 is SEHNR and CDR2 is FQNEAQ in the germline V gene (reference sequence). The CDR3 totals 13 residues. The CDR3 protein is CSSSVTDTGELFF. Partial CDR3 DNA: TGTTCCAGCAGCGTAACAGACACCGGGGAG.

This clone was picked up a small number of times. The read falls 3 residues short of the CDR3 end, and the missing part is taken from the germline J gene. The gene calls are TRBV7-2 and TRBJ1-3; perhaps TRBD1 as D (5 bases). Germline loops: CDR1 SGHTA, CDR2 FQGNSA. The CDR3 totals 15 residues. V gave up 2 bases and J gave up 0 bases, with 8 bases separating them. The CDR3 here is CASSLWGLSGNTIYF. The CDR3 DNA, read in part, is TGTGCCAGCAGCTTATGGGGCCTCTCTGGAAACACC.

This clone showed up just a few times. The read finishes 3 residues shy of the CDR3 end, and the germline J gene is used to complete it. This chain connects TRBV7-6 to TRBJ1-2, with 9 nucleotides matching TRBD1. Trimming removed 5 bases from V and 7 bases from J; junction bases left unmatched: 11. The CDR3 sequence is 15 residues long. The V gene's germline CDR1 is SGHVS and CDR2 FNYEAQ. Incomplete CDR3 DNA: TGTGCCAGCAGCCCGCAGACAGGGGGAAAAGGTGGC. Its protein is CASSPQTGGKGG. The whole CDR3 is CASSPQTGGKGGYTF.

Worth noting for this clone: The CDR3 extends 3 residues past the end of the read, so its final part is completed from the germline J gene. This chain joins TRBV19 and TRBJ1-5; a possible D gene is TRBD1 (5 bases). The CDR3 extends over 15 amino acids. V gave up 7 bases and J gave up 2 bases, with 15 bases separating them. Germline CDR1 and CDR2: LNHDA and SQIVND (reference sequence). CDR3 bases read: TGTGCCAGTACCCCCCAGGGCGGTGGCAATCAGCCC. Amino acid sequence: CASTPQGGGNQP. The CDR3, in full, reads CASTPQGGGNQPQHF.

This clone showed up many times. CDR3 amino acids: CASSPGLAGSYEQYF. The sequenced part of the CDR3 DNA is TGTGCCAGCAGCCCAGGACTAGCGGGGAGCTACGAG. The chain couples TRBV4-2 to TRBJ2-7, with TRBD2 matching 12 bases. The read ends 3 residues before the CDR3 terminus; that terminus is restored from the germline J gene. Germline CDR1 reads LGHNA; CDR2 reads YNFKEQ. The CDR3 covers 15 residues. With V trimmed by 4 bases and J by 3 bases, 4 bases remained unmatched.

This clone showed up many times. The read ends 3 residues before the CDR3 terminus; that terminus is restored from the germline J gene. The V call is TRBV5-1, the J call TRBJ2-5, with D maybe TRBD2 (6 bases). CDR3 length: 16 amino acids. The V and J ends lost 0 bases and 2 bases respectively, with 14 bases between them. Looked up from germline, CDR1 is SGHRS and CDR2 is YFSETQ. CDR3 bases read: TGCGCCAGCAGCTTGGCCACTAGCCAGGGACAAGAGACC. Translating gives CASSLATSQGQET. The CDR3 reads in full as CASSLATSQGQETQYF.

Points on this clone: The sequenced fragment ends 3 residues before the CDR3 boundary, so the rest is inferred from the germline J gene. V is TRBV2 and J is TRBJ2-5; D might be TRBD1 (5 bases). Trimming removed 3 bases at V and 4 bases at J, with 15 bases between. CDR1 is SNHLY and CDR2 is FYNNEI in the germline V gene. This CDR3 is 15 amino acids long. The DNA read from the CDR3 is TGTGCCAGCAGTGATTGGCAGGGCATTAGAGAGACC. Its translation is CASSDWQGIRET. The full CDR3 protein reads CASSDWQGIRETQYF.

In the case of this clone: The read comes to an end 3 residues before the CDR3 does, leaving the germline J gene to fill in the end. This chain uses TRBV7-9 with TRBJ1-1; D unclear. From germline, CDR1 is SEHNR and CDR2 FQNEAQ (reference sequence). V lost 7 bases to trimming and J lost 5 bases, with 5 bases between them. This CDR3 has 10 residues. The part of the CDR3 DNA that was read is TGTGCCAGCACTCGTACTGAA. Its translation is CASTRTE. The CDR3 as a whole reads CASTRTEAFF. Based on the CDR3 plus reference TRBV7-9 and TRBJ1-1, the full variable domain is DTGVSQNPRHKITKRGQNVTFRCDPISEHNRLYWYRQTLGQGPEFLTYFQNEAQLEKSRLLSDRFSAERPKGSFSTLEIQRTEQGDSAMYLCASTRTEAFFGQGTRLTVV.

A remark on this clone: The read ends 3 residues before the CDR3 terminus; that terminus is restored from the germline J gene. V usage is TRBV19 and J usage is TRBJ2-3; TRBD2 aligns across 7 bases. The CDR3 totals 16 residues. V lost 0 bases to trimming and J lost 3 bases; unmatched junction nucleotides: 6. Germline-derived CDR1 and CDR2 are LNHDA and SQIVND (reference sequence). The CDR3 loop reads CASSIDWGGLTDTQYF. The CDR3 DNA, read in part, is TGTGCCAGTAGTATAGATTGGGGGGGACTGACAGATACG.

This clone was recorded many times. CDR3 loop: CSARGDRVETQYF. The sequenced part of the CDR3 DNA is TGCAGTGCTAGAGGGGACAGGGTCGAGACC. The rearrangement joins TRBV20-1 to TRBJ2-5, with 9 bases that match TRBD1. The read is 3 residues too short to cover the CDR3 end, so that end is filled in from the germline J gene. Germline V gene sequence: CDR1 DFQATT, CDR2 SNEGSKA (reference sequence). V was pared by 1 base and J by 5 bases, with 2 bases of the junction left unmatched. The CDR3 is 13 residues long.

This clone was observed at least ten times. Sequencing ends 3 residues short of the CDR3 end; the germline J gene provides the rest. This chain connects TRBV5-1 to TRBJ1-4, with D maybe TRBD1 (6 bases). Germline-derived CDR1 and CDR2 are SGHRS and YFSETQ. The CDR3 is 14 amino acids. The V gene lost 6 bases and the J gene lost 3 bases, with 12 bases spanning the gap. CDR3 DNA, as far as it was read: TGCGCCAGCACCCCAGGACAGTCTAATGAAAAA. This encodes CASTPGQSNEK. The CDR3 reads in full as CASTPGQSNEKLFF. Filled out from reference TRBV5-1 and TRBJ1-4, the complete variable domain reads KAGVTQTPRYLIKTRGQQVTLSCSPISGHRSVSWYQQTPGQGLQFLFEYFSETQRNKGNFPGRFSGRQFSNSRSEMNVSTLELGDSALYLCASTPGQSNEKLFFGSGTQLSVL.

This clone has only a few counts. The CDR3 end is not reached by the read, which stops 3 residues before it; the germline J gene fills it in. This chain links TRBV6-1 with TRBJ2-7; 8 nucleotides line up with TRBD1. After removal of 2 bases from V and 6 bases from J, the junction contained 15 bases not matched to a gene. This CDR3 contains 17 residues. CDR1 MNHNS and CDR2 SASEGT come from the germline V gene. CDR3 DNA, as far as it was read: TGTGCCAGCAGTGAACGGGGCATAGGACAGGGAATGAGCGAG. The encoded protein is CASSERGIGQGMSE. The full-length CDR3 reads as CASSERGIGQGMSEQYF.

As for this clone: The read stops 3 residues short of the end of the CDR3; the missing end is completed from the germline J gene. The chain has TRBV13 and TRBJ2-7; TRBD2 might be the D (7 bases). The CDR3 sequence is 17 residues long. V was shortened by 4 bases and J by 6 bases, with 25 bases between the two germline ends. Germline V gene sequence: CDR1 PRHDT, CDR2 FYEKMQ (reference sequence). CDR3 DNA, as far as it was read: TGTGCCAGCAGCTCGCAAAACTCTAACGGGGGGCCTTTCGAG. This translates into CASSSQNSNGGPFE. The CDR3 reads in full as CASSSQNSNGGPFEQYF.

This clone was seen repeatedly, ten times or more. Read data end 3 residues before the CDR3 end; the end is taken from the germline J gene. This sequence joins TRBV6-4 and TRBJ2-5, with D possibly being TRBD2 (6 bases). Germline values: CDR1 MRHNA, CDR2 SNTAGT. Trimming stripped 11 bases from V and 3 bases from J, with 13 bases between. The length of the CDR3 is 12 residues. This chain's CDR3 is CASSREEETQYF. The CDR3 bases that were read are TGTGCCTCATCCAGGGAGGAAGAGACC.

This clone was picked up many times. CDR3 loop: CSAKDREETQYF. CDR3 DNA (partial): TGCAGTGCCAAGGACAGGGAGGAGACC. The V call is TRBV20-1, the J call TRBJ2-5, with TRBD1 identical over 8 bases. The read terminates 3 residues before the CDR3 end, so the remaining end is supplied by the germline J gene. The CDR3 covers 12 residues. The ends lost 6 bases at V and 5 bases at J; junction bases unmatched: 5. The V gene's germline CDR1 is DFQATT and CDR2 SNEGSKA (reference sequence).

This clone was detected ten times or more. The CDR3 end falls 3 residues outside the read, so it is completed with the germline J gene. The chain joins TRBV7-2 to TRBJ1-1, with D unclear. Germline loops: CDR1 SGHTA, CDR2 FQGNSA. Trimming pared 5 bases from V and 0 bases from J, leaving 10 bases between. CDR3 length equals 14 residues. The part of the CDR3 DNA that was read is TGTGCCAGCAGCCTCAGATACATGAACACTGAA. This gives the protein CASSLRYMNTE. The complete CDR3 protein is CASSLRYMNTEAFF.

To note about this clone: The read finishes 3 residues shy of the CDR3 end, and the germline J gene is used to complete it. The chain joins TRBV2 to TRBJ1-4; possibly TRBD1 for D (6 bases). The germline CDR1 and CDR2 sequences are SNHLY and FYNNEI. This CDR3 contains 15 residues. V lost 7 bases and J lost 0, with 12 bases in between. CDR3 residues: CASNNNRATNEKLFF. CDR3 DNA, as far as it was read: TGTGCCAGCAATAACAACAGGGCAACTAATGAAAAA.

With respect to this clone: The read ends 3 residues before the CDR3 terminus; that terminus is restored from the germline J gene. The gene calls are TRBV6-1 and TRBJ2-7, with a tentative D call TRBD1 (6 bases). The CDR3 extends over 15 amino acids. Per the germline V gene, CDR1 is MNHNS and CDR2 is SASEGT. V was pared by 2 bases and J by 3 bases, with 14 bases between. CDR3 bases read: TGTGCCAGCAGTGAAACACAGGGAATCTTCTACGAG. It specifies CASSETQGIFYE. The full CDR3 sequence reads CASSETQGIFYEQYF.

Concerning this clone itself: From the germline J gene comes the end of the CDR3, since the read stops 3 residues before it. This chain joins TRBV11-2 and TRBJ2-7, with D unclear. CDR3 size: 15 residues. Trimming took off 0 bases at V and 0 bases at J, with 9 bases between the two ends. Germline V gene data show CDR1 as SGHAT and CDR2 as FQNNGV. The sequenced CDR3 bases are TGTGCCAGCAGCTTAGACAGGCTCTACTCCTACGAG. Translation gives CASSLDRLYSYE. The entire CDR3 reads CASSLDRLYSYEQYF.

This clone has a handful of counts. The missing CDR3 end, 3 residues past where the read stops, is filled in from the germline J gene. This rearrangement joins TRBV19 to TRBJ2-3; 7 bases match TRBD1. The germline gives CDR1 LNHDA, CDR2 SQIVND (reference sequence). The V segment lost 3 bases and the J segment 0 bases; nucleotides outside the gene matches: 12. This CDR3 comprises 18 residues. The covered CDR3 bases are TGTGCCAGTAGTATGTCCCCACAGGGGTCCTTTAGCACAGATACG. It is translated as CASSMSPQGSFSTDT. The entire CDR3 protein reads CASSMSPQGSFSTDTQYF.

This clone was observed at least ten times. The CDR3 end lies 3 residues beyond the end of the read and is filled in from the germline J gene. The chain carries TRBV29-1 and TRBJ2-3; no clear D gene. Per the germline V gene, CDR1 is SQVTM and CDR2 is ANQGSEA. The CDR3 is 14 amino acids. V was shortened by 7 bases and J by 4 bases, with 18 bases between the two germline ends. The CDR3 region is CSGSTKTVADTQYF. The sequenced CDR3 bases are TGCAGCGGTTCGACAAAAACGGTGGCAGATACG.

This clone has a handful of counts. The sequence runs out 3 residues before the end of the CDR3; the remainder is reconstructed from the germline J gene. V is TRBV2 and J is TRBJ1-1; D perhaps matches TRBD1 (6 bases). The ends were cut back, 6 bases at V and 2 bases at J, with 10 bases in the middle. This CDR3 contains 13 residues. CDR1 SNHLY and CDR2 FYNNEI come from the germline V gene. The CDR3 here is CASRGTTNTEAFF. CDR3 DNA, as far as it was read: TGTGCCAGCAGGGGGACAACCAACACTGAA.

A note on this clone: The read ends 3 residues shy of where the CDR3 ends; the end is completed using the germline J gene. The rearrangement joins TRBV7-9 to TRBJ1-1, with D perhaps matching TRBD1 (5 bases). Germline V CDR1 and CDR2: SEHNR, FQNEAQ (reference sequence). Trimming shortened V by 7 bases and J by 4 bases, and 19 bases separated the two germline ends. The CDR3 is 15 residues long. The part of the CDR3 DNA that was read is TGTGCCAGCATCAATCCAGAGGGAGGGGCCACTGAA. Translation: CASINPEGGATE. The whole CDR3 is CASINPEGGATEAFF.

Comments on this clone: The read ends 3 residues before the CDR3 terminus; that terminus is restored from the germline J gene. This chain links TRBV7-3 with TRBJ2-3; the match to TRBD2 covers 13 bases. The CDR3 consists of 18 residues. The J segment lost 1 base and the V segment lost 5 bases, leaving 9 bases of the junction unmatched. Germline V gene data show CDR1 as SGHTA and CDR2 as FQGTGA. This CDR3 reads CASSQSPGTSGGTDTQYF. The CDR3 bases that were read are TGTGCCAGCAGCCAATCCCCCGGGACTAGCGGGGGCACAGATACG.

As concerns this clone: The read stops 3 residues short of the end of the CDR3; the missing end is completed from the germline J gene. This rearrangement joins TRBV7-2 to TRBJ1-1; TRBD1 aligns across 7 bases. Germline assignment: CDR1 SGHTA and CDR2 FQGNSA. The CDR3 has 14 residues. V lost 1 base and J lost 4; bases outside the gene matches: 3. The CDR3 bases that were read are TGTGCCAGCAGCTTAGGACAGGGCATCACTGAA. Translation gives CASSLGQGITE. The CDR3 reads in full as CASSLGQGITEAFF.

Worth noting for this clone: The CDR3 end is not reached by the read, which stops 3 residues before it; the germline J gene fills it in. The chain carries TRBV7-8 and TRBJ2-7; 7 bases agree with TRBD1. The ends lost 3 bases at V and 4 bases at J; junction bases unmatched: 9. Germline lookup yields CDR1 SGHVS and CDR2 FQNEAQ. This CDR3 comprises 15 residues. The CDR3 is CASSFPDRTLYEQYF. CDR3 DNA, as far as it was read: TGTGCCAGCAGCTTCCCGGACAGGACCCTTTACGAG.

Only a few counts were recorded for this clone. The CDR3 end falls 3 residues outside the read, so it is completed with the germline J gene. This chain joins TRBV6-2 or TRBV6-3 and TRBJ2-2, with 8 bases matching TRBD1. CDR3 size: 16 residues. Germline CDR1 is MNHEY and CDR2 is SVGEGT. V trimming: 0 bases; J trimming: 5 bases; junction bases outside the gene matches: 5. The CDR3 loop reads CASSYSRGLGTGELFF. The DNA read from the CDR3 is TGTGCCAGCAGTTACTCCAGGGGGCTAGGGACCGGGGAG.